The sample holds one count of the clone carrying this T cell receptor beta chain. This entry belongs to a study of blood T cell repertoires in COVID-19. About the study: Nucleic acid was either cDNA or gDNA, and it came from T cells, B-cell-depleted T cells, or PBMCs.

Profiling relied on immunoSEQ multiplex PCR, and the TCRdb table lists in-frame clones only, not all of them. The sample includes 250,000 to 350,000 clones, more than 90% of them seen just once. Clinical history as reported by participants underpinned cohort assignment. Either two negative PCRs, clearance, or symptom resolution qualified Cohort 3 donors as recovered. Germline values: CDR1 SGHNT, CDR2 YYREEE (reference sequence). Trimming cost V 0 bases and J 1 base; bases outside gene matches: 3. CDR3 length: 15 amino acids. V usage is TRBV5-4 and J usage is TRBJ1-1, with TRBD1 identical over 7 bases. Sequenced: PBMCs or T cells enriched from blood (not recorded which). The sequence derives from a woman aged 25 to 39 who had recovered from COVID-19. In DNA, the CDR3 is TGTGCCAGCAGCTTGGGCCGGACAGGGAACACTGAAGCTTTCTTT. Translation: CASSLGRTGNTEAFF.